These 10 T cell receptor beta chains came from one sample sequenced in a study of shared clonotypes between healthy human individuals. Repertoires were generated with immunoSEQ multiplex PCR, while TCRdb's copy carries only in-frame clones and drops some. The top ten clones hold 45% to 50% of a sample with approximately 95,000 clones, under 80% of them seen once. Source material: memory CD8+ T cells sorted from blood. This sample's subset: CD45RO+ cells pooled with CCR7-negative TemRA cells. These receptor sequences come from a man aged 25 to 45 in good health.

The genes are TRBV18 and TRBJ2-7, with D unresolved. CDR1 and CDR2 (germline): KGHSH, LQKENI. Trimming took 8 bases from V and 2 from J, leaving 16 bases between them. CDR3 size: 14 residues. This chain's CDR3 is CASASPGAPYEQYF. DNA for the CDR3: TGTGCCAGCGCATCCCCCGGTGCCCCCTACGAGCAGTACTTC.

This rearrangement joins TRBV14 to TRBJ2-5, with TRBD1 matching 11 bases. The CDR3 covers 17 residues. CDR1 SGHDN and CDR2 FVKESK come from the germline V gene. Losses at the gene ends were 2 bases for V and 4 bases for J; bases not matched to a gene: 9. CDR3 sequence: CASSQKWTGGAGETQYF. CDR3 bases: TGTGCCAGCAGCCAAAAATGGACAGGGGGCGCGGGAGAGACCCAGTACTTC.

With regard to this clone: No DNA is shown, since the ends of the CDR3 on it are uncertain; the CDR3 is the one TCRdb lists. The chain combines TRBV11-1 with TRBJ1-1. The CDR3 contains 13 residues when both ends are counted. The germline CDR1 and CDR2 sequences are SGHAT and FQDESV (reference sequence). The CDR3: CASSFGPGVAAFF.

The gene calls are TRBV7-9 and TRBJ1-1; D ambiguous. This CDR3 spans 12 amino acids. Trimming left V 5 bases short and J 5 bases short, with 9 bases between. Per the germline V gene, CDR1 is SEHNR and CDR2 is FQNEAQ (reference sequence). The CDR3 region is CASSREVTEAFF. DNA for the CDR3: TGTGCCAGCAGCAGGGAGGTTACTGAAGCTTTCTTT. Using reference TRBV7-9 and TRBJ1-1 for the parts outside the CDR3, the full variable domain is DTGVSQNPRHKITKRGQNVTFRCDPISEHNRLYWYRQTLGQGPEFLTYFQNEAQLEKSRLLSDRFSAERPKGSFSTLEIQRTEQGDSAMYLCASSREVTEAFFGQGTRLTVV.

The rearrangement links TRBV29-1 to TRBJ2-7; D is perhaps TRBD1 (5 bases). V was trimmed by 6 bases and J by 1 base, leaving 22 bases between them. CDR3 length equals 16 residues. The V gene's germline CDR1 is SQVTM and CDR2 ANQGSEA. The CDR3 is CSVSDLTEKSSYEQYF. In nucleotides, the CDR3 is TGCAGCGTCTCGGATCTGACAGAGAAGTCATCCTACGAGCAGTACTTC.

This clone was counted between two and nine times. The V call is TRBV14, the J call TRBJ2-3, with 11 bases aligning to TRBD2. The ends lost 1 base at V and 3 bases at J; junction bases unmatched: 3. CDR1 and CDR2 from the germline V gene are SGHDN and FVKESK. The CDR3 consists of 16 residues. The CDR3 here is CASSQVGTSGTDTQYF. As DNA, the CDR3 is TGTGCCAGCAGCCAAGTGGGGACTAGCGGTACAGATACGCAGTATTTT.

V is TRBV7-2 and J is TRBJ1-2; TRBD1 is a possible D gene (5 bases). V gave up 5 bases and J gave up 4 bases, with 14 bases separating them. From germline, CDR1 is SGHTA and CDR2 FQGNSA. This CDR3 comprises 14 residues. CDR3 coding DNA: TGTGCCAGCAGCCCCACATCAGGGACCTATGGCTACACCTTC. Amino acids: CASSPTSGTYGYTF.

This clone has a handful of counts. CDR3 DNA: TGTGCCAGCAGCTACTCGACAGAAAACACCATATATTTT. Protein sequence: CASSYSTENTIYF. This chain uses TRBV11-2 with TRBJ1-3, with D perhaps matching TRBD1 (5 bases). The CDR3 loop spans 13 amino acids. Germline-derived CDR1 and CDR2 are SGHAT and FQNNGV. V lost 4 bases and J 6 bases, leaving 10 bases between the germline ends.

J is TRBJ2-7 and V is TRBV5-4; 7 nucleotides match TRBD2. The ends lost 3 bases at V and 2 bases at J; junction bases unmatched: 5. The CDR3 extends over 14 amino acids. CDR1 is SGHNT and CDR2 is YYREEE in the germline V gene (reference sequence). In DNA form, the CDR3 reads TGTGCCAGCAGCTCCGCGGGGGTAACCTACGAGCAGTACTTC. Translating gives CASSSAGVTYEQYF.

This clone was detected only a few times. The V call is TRBV4-3, the J call TRBJ2-6; D may be TRBD1 or TRBD2 (6 bases each). CDR1 and CDR2 (germline): LGHNA, YSLEER. The V and J ends lost 1 base and 4 bases respectively, with 11 bases between them. The CDR3 has 16 residues. Written as DNA, the CDR3 is TGCGCCAGCAGCCAAGCGTCGGGGGCAGGGGCCAACGTCCTGACTTTC. It is translated as CASSQASGAGANVLTF.